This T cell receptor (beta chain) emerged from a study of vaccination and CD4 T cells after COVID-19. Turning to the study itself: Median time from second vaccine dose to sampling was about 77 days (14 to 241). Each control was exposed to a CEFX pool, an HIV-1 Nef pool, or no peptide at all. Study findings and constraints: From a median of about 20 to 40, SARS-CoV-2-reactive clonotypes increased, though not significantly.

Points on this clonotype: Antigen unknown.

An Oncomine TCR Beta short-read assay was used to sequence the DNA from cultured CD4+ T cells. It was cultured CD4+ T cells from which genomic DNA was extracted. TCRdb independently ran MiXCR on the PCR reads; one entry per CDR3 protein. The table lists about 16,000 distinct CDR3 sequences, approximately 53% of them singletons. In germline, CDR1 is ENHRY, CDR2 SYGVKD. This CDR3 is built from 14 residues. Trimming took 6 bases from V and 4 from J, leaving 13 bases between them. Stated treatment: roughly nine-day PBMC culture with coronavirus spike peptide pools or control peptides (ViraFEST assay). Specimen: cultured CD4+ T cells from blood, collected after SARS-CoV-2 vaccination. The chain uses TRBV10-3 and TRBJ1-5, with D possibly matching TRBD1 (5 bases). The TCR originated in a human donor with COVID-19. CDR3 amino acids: CAISGLGDNQPQHF. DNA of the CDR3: TGTGCCATCAGCGGGCTAGGGGATAATCAGCCCCAGCATTTT.